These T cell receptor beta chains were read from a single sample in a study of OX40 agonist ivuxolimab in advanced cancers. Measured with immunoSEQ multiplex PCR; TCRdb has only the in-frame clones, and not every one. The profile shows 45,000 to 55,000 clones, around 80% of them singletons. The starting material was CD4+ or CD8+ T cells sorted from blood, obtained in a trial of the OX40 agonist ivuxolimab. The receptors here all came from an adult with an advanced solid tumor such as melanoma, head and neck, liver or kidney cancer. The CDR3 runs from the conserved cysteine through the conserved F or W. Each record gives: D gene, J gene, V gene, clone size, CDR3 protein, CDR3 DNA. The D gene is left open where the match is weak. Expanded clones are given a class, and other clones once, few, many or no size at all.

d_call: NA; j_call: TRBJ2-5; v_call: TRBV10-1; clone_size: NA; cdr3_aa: CASSESRSSQTQYF; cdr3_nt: TGCGCCAGCAGTGAGTCCAGGTCCTCACAGACCCAGTACTTC
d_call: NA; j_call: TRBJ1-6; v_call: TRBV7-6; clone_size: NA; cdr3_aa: CASSLPNSPLHF; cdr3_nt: TGTGCCAGCAGCTTACCTAATTCACCCCTCCACTTT
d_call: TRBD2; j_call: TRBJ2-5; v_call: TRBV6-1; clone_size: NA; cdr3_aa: CASSREGKQTQYF; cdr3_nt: TGTGCCAGCAGCCGGGAGGGCAAGCAGACCCAGTACTTC
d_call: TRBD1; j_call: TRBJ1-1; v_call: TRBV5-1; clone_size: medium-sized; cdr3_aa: CASIQGVGMNTEAFF; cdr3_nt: TGCGCCAGCATTCAGGGGGTCGGAATGAACACTGAAGCTTTCTTT
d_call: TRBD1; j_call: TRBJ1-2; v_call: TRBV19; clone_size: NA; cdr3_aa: CASSLSQGHYGYTF; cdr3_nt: TGTGCCAGTAGCCTTTCACAGGGGCACTATGGCTACACCTTC
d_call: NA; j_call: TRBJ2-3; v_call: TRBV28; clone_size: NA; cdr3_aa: CASSPPPWVRVDRADTQYF; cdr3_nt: TGTGCCAGCAGCCCCCCTCCGTGGGTGCGGGTCGATAGGGCAGATACGCAGTATTTT
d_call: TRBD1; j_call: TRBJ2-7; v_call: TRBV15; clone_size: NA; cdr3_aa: CATSLGTGLNEQYF; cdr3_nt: TGTGCCACCAGCCTAGGGACAGGGTTGAACGAGCAGTACTTC
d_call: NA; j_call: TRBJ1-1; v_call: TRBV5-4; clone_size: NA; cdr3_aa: CASSRWTVQNTEAFF; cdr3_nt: TGTGCCAGCAGCCGATGGACAGTTCAGAACACTGAAGCTTTCTTT
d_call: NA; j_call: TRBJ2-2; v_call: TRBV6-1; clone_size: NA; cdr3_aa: CASSEPRGGAGELFF; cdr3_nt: TGTGCCAGCAGTGAACCGAGGGGGGGCGCCGGGGAGCTGTTTTTT
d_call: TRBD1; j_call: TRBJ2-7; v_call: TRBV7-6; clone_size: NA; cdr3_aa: CASSLDRVGEQYF; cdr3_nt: TGTGCCAGCAGCTTGGACAGGGTGGGCGAGCAGTACTTC